The rows below give T cell receptor beta chains drawn from one sample of a study of blood T cell repertoires in COVID-19. Using immunoSEQ multiplex PCR, the repertoire was profiled, and TCRdb retains in-frame clones only, with some absent. The table has roughly 150,000 clones, 80% to 85% seen once; the top ten hold roughly 5%. Sequencing was performed on PBMCs or T cells enriched from blood (not recorded which). The receptors come from a man between 65 and 79 years old who had been exposed to COVID-19. The CDR3 runs from the conserved cysteine through the conserved F or W. Each record gives: D gene, CDR3 length, J gene, clone size, V gene, CDR3 protein, CDR3 DNA. The D gene is left open where the match is weak. Clone size is stated in some rows and not others, as once, few, many or a class when expanded.

TRBD1 14 TRBJ1-4 . TRBV11-2 CASSPSGTGDKLFF TGTGCCAGCAGCCCATCCGGGACAGGCGACAAACTGTTTTTT
TRBD1 16 TRBJ1-1 . TRBV28 CASSSTAGTGFRGAFF TGTGCCAGCAGTTCCACCGCCGGGACAGGGTTCCGGGGGGCTTTCTTT
. 13 TRBJ1-1 . TRBV27 CASSFAGNTEAFF TGTGCCAGCAGTTTTGCGGGCAACACTGAAGCTTTCTTT
TRBD1 15 TRBJ1-2 once TRBV11-2 CASSPTGTELYGYTF TGTGCCAGCAGCCCCACCGGGACAGAGTTGTATGGCTACACCTTC
TRBD1 14 TRBJ1-1 . TRBV19 CASTTGTGASEAFF TGTGCCTCAACGACCGGGACAGGGGCCTCTGAAGCTTTCTTT
TRBD1 17 TRBJ1-3 . TRBV28 CASSGSTGPLSGNTIYF TGTGCCAGCAGTGGATCGACAGGGCCCCTCTCTGGAAACACCATATATTTT
TRBD1 15 TRBJ1-4 . TRBV7-2 CASSLNRGAGEKLFF TGTGCCAGCAGCCTAAACAGGGGGGCCGGTGAAAAACTGTTTTTT
. 12 TRBJ2-3 . TRBV12-3/TRBV12-4 CASSFSGSTQYF TGTGCCAGCAGTTTCTCGGGTTCGACGCAGTATTTT
. 13 TRBJ1-2 . TRBV5-1 CASSLASGSGYTF TGCGCCAGCAGCTTGGCTTCAGGGTCTGGCTACACCTTC
. 14 TRBJ1-4 . TRBV28 CASRTGLVDEKLFF TGTGCCAGCAGGACAGGTTTGGTTGATGAAAAACTGTTTTTT
. 14 TRBJ2-1 . TRBV7-9 CASSLGRGVGEQFF TGTGCCAGCAGCTTAGGCCGCGGGGTGGGTGAGCAGTTCTTC
TRBD1 15 TRBJ1-6 . TRBV3-1/TRBV3-2 CASSQLQGWNSPLHF TGTGCCAGCAGCCAGCTACAGGGGTGGAATTCACCCCTCCACTTT
TRBD1 13 TRBJ1-1 . TRBV27 CASSLTGDTEAFF TGTGCCAGCAGTTTGACAGGGGACACTGAAGCTTTCTTT
. 18 TRBJ1-3 few TRBV7-3 CAVPRPRTAGISGNTIYF TGTGCCGTCCCACGCCCACGGACAGCAGGGATCTCTGGAAACACCATATATTTT
. 16 TRBJ2-5 . TRBV5-1 CASSLVPGSGQETQYF TGCGCCAGCAGCTTGGTGCCGGGAAGTGGACAAGAGACCCAGTACTTC
TRBD2 14 TRBJ2-1 . TRBV20-1 CSASRGLAYNEQFF TGCAGTGCTAGTCGGGGACTAGCGTACAATGAGCAGTTCTTC
TRBD2 16 TRBJ2-3 once TRBV19 CASSGGTSERTDTQYF TGTGCCAGTAGCGGGGGGACTAGCGAACGCACAGATACGCAGTATTTT